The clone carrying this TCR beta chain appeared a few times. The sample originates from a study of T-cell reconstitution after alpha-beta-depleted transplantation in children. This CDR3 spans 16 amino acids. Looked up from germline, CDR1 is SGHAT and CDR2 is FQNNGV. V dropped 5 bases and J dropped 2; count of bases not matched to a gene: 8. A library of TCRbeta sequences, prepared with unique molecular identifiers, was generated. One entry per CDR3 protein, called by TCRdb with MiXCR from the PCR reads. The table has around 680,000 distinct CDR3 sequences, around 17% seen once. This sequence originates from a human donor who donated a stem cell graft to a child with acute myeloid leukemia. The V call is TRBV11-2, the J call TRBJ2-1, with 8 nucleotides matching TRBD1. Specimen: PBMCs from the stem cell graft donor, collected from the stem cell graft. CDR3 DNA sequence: TGTGCCAGCAGCCAACAGGGGGGTAGCCCCTACAATGAGCAGTTCTTC. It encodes CASSQQGGSPYNEQFF. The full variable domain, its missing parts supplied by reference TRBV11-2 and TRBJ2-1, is EAGVAQSPRYKIIEKRQSVAFWCNPISGHATLYWYQQILGQGPKLLIQFQNNGVVDDSQLPKDRFSAERLKGVDSTLKIQPAKLEDSAVYLCASSQQGGSPYNEQFFGPGTRLTVL.